This T cell receptor (beta chain) derives from a study of cytomegalovirus exposure and HLA in healthy donors. The PCR contained 60 Vbeta and 13 Jbeta primers. The data were produced by immunoSEQ multiplex PCR, yet TCRdb's version contains in-frame clones alone and is incomplete. The table shows about 130,000 clones, with 65% to 80% occurring only once. The CDR3 contains 16 residues. V was clipped by 0 bases and J by 5 bases, with 14 bases between them. The germline V gene encodes CDR1 SGHRS and CDR2 YFSETQ. The receptor's source is a human donor in good health. The rearrangement joins TRBV5-1 to TRBJ2-2; tentatively, D is TRBD2 (6 bases). Sequencing was carried out using PBMCs. The DNA of the CDR3 is TGCGCCAGCAGCTTGGGGTCCGGGAGAGGGACCGGGGAGCTGTTTTTT. Residues: CASSLGSGRGTGELFF.